The T cell receptor beta chain described here comes from a study of response to subunit inactivated influenza vaccine. Trimming took off 7 bases at V and 5 bases at J, with 17 bases between the two ends. The CDR3 totals 15 residues. Per germline, CDR1 KGHDR and CDR2 SFDVKD. Via MiXCR, TCRdb re-called the RT-PCR reads, giving one row per CDR3 protein. Altogether some 200,000 distinct CDR3 sequences are present, around 12% being singletons, with the ten largest covering about 31%. A note on this clonotype: Antigen specificity is unknown.

Regarding the study as a whole: Each seasonal influenza vaccination recruits few new T cells, the authors suggested.

This same sample was also taken into another study, of T cells expressing NK-cell markers. That work contributes: The TCR beta cDNA came from 5'RACE template switching with UMIs. In several donors, these clonotypes also led the CD3+CD56-NKG2C+ fraction.

This sample comprised CD8+ T cells sorted from PBMCs, obtained 11 to 12 days after vaccination. V and J are TRBV24-1 and TRBJ2-1; D is unresolved. The origin of this receptor is a man aged 50 to 60 who received an inactivated influenza vaccine. In nucleotides, the CDR3 is TGTGCCACCAGCCAAACCAACCGGGCCCACAATGAGCAGTTCTTC. Encoded protein: CATSQTNRAHNEQFF.